This T cell receptor (beta chain) was profiled in a study of vaccination effects on CD4 cells after COVID-19. Some clones are missing from TCRdb's copy, which holds only in-frame ones; the method was immunoSEQ multiplex PCR. This sample has under 35,000 clones, with roughly 60% found just once. After expansion with viral peptide pools in the ViraFEST assay, antigen-specific CD4+ T cells were sequenced. Once cultured for about 9 days, the cells underwent separation to obtain CD4+ T cells. Participants each got two BNT162b2 or mRNA-1273 vaccine doses. A note on this clone: What it binds is unknown.

This CDR3 region has 14 residues. The rearrangement uses TRBV21-1 and TRBJ1-2; the table's TRBD1 call for D was not verified on the DNA. TRBV21-1 is given as a pseudogene. The material was CD4+ T cells from PBMCs cultured with SARS-CoV-2 spike peptides, obtained after COVID-19 vaccination. The sequence came from a human donor who received a COVID-19 vaccine. The CDR3: CASSKRQGLDGYTF. CDR3 in DNA: TGTGCCAGCAGCAAACGACAGGGCTTAGATGGCTACACCTTC.